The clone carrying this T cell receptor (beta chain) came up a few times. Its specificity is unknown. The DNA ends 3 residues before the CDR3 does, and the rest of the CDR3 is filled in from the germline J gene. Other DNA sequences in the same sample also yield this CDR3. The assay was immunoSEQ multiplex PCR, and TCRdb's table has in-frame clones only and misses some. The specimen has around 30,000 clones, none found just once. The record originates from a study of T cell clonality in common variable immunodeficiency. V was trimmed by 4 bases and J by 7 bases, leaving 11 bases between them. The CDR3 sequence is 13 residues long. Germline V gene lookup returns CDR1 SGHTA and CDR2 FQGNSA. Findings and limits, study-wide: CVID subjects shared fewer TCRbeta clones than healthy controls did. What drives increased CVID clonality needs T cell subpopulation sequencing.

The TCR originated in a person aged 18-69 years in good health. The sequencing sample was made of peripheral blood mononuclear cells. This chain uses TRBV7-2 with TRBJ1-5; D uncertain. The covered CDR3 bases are TGTGCCAGCAGCTCCCTTTCGGGGCAGCCC. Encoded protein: CASSSLSGQP. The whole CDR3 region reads CASSSLSGQPQHF.